This is a list of T cell receptor beta chains from one sample in a study of CD8 T cells in Susac syndrome. A single record per CDR3 protein comes from TCRdb applying MiXCR to the immunoSEQ multiplex PCR reads. The table has over 350,000 distinct CDR3 sequences, 85% seen once. The sample consisted of CD8+ T cells from PBMCs. The receptor source for this set is a human donor with multiple sclerosis. Each CDR3 is given with its conserved first and last residue. The D gene is left open where the match is weak. Size is stated for part of the rows, as once, few or many counts, or as a class when the clone is expanded.

v_gene	j_gene	abundance	d_gene	CDR3nt	CDR3aa
TRBV4-1	TRBJ2-1	.	TRBD2	TGCGCCAGCAGCCCCAACCCGGGACTAGCGCTTGAGCAGTTCTTC	CASSPNPGLALEQFF
TRBV6-6	TRBJ1-1	.	.	TGTGCCAGCAGCCTTTTCCAGTCCTCTGAAGCTTTCTTT	CASSLFQSSEAFF
TRBV4-1	TRBJ1-4	.	TRBD1	TGCGCCAGCAGCCAACGGGACAGGATTGAAAAACTGTTTTTT	CASSQRDRIEKLFF
TRBV30	TRBJ2-1	.	.	TGTGCCTGGAGTACCGGGAGTAGGGATGAGCAGTTCTTC	CAWSTGSRDEQFF
TRBV12-3/TRBV12-4	TRBJ2-1	.	.	TGTGCCAGCAGTTTACACATCAGCGATATAAACAATGAGCAGTTCTTC	CASSLHISDINNEQFF
TRBV7-9	TRBJ1-2	.	TRBD1	TGTGCCAGCAGCTCACCAGGGGGCAACTATGGCTACACCTTC	CASSSPGGNYGYTF
TRBV10-2	TRBJ1-2	.	.	TGCGCCAGCTGGGGGAATCTTCCTAGTGGCTACACCTTC	CASWGNLPSGYTF
TRBV10-3	TRBJ2-1	.	TRBD1	TGTGCCATCAGTGTTACAGGGGAGAGTTCCTACAATGAGCAGTTCTTC	CAISVTGESSYNEQFF
TRBV5-5	TRBJ1-2	.	.	TGTGCCAGCAGCTTGTCGACGGGCCCCACTAACTATGGCTACACCTTC	CASSLSTGPTNYGYTF
TRBV7-9	TRBJ1-5	many	TRBD1	TGTGCCAGCGGAAGACAGGGGATTGATCAGCCCCAGCATTTT	CASGRQGIDQPQHF
TRBV5-1	TRBJ1-1	.	TRBD1	TGCGCCAGCAGTACGGGGACAGAGCTCAACACTGAAGCTTTCTTT	CASSTGTELNTEAFF
TRBV27	TRBJ2-5	.	.	TGTGCCAGCAGTTTATCGGCTGTTGGCGTGTGGGGGAAAGAGACCCAGTACTTC	CASSLSAVGVWGKETQYF
TRBV19	TRBJ1-5	.	.	TGTGCCAGTAGTATCGCAACTTGGGGGGTCAATCAGCCCCAGCATTTT	CASSIATWGVNQPQHF
TRBV5-1	TRBJ2-3	.	TRBD2	TGCGCCAGCAGCGGAGATGTTAGGGGACTAGCGGGAGGTGGTGGCGCAGATACGCAGTATTTT	CASSGDVRGLAGGGGADTQYF
TRBV20-1	TRBJ2-7	once	TRBD1	TGCAGTGCCCTGACAGGGGATTACGAGCAGTACTTC	CSALTGDYEQYF
TRBV11-1	TRBJ2-7	once	TRBD2	TGTGCCAGCAGCTTAGCTGCTCGGACTAGCGAGGACCAGGGCGAGCAGTACTTC	CASSLAARTSEDQGEQYF
TRBV4-1	TRBJ2-5	.	.	TGCGCCAGCAGCCAAGACGCGTCGCGGTACTCACAAGAGACCCAGTACTTC	CASSQDASRYSQETQYF
TRBV20-1	TRBJ2-7	.	.	TGCAGTGCTACCGGGACGGGTTTCTACGAGCAGTACTTC	CSATGTGFYEQYF
TRBV12-5	TRBJ1-1	.	.	TGTGCTAGTGGTTTGGGCCCAATCTCTGAAGCTTTCTTT	CASGLGPISEAFF
TRBV7-2	TRBJ2-3	.	TRBD2	TGTGCCAGCAGCCCGGGGACTAGCGGCGCAGATACGCAGTATTTT	CASSPGTSGADTQYF
TRBV2	TRBJ2-6	.	.	TGTGCCATCCTGGATGCTGGGGCCAACGTCCTGACTTTC	CAILDAGANVLTF
TRBV4-1	TRBJ2-2	.	TRBD2	TGCGCCAGCAGCCAAGTGGCTAGCGGGGGGCCCCCCACCGGGGAGCTGTTTTTT	CASSQVASGGPPTGELFF
TRBV29-1	TRBJ2-1	.	.	TGCAGCGCCCGCGGCGGGAATCACAATGAGCAGTTCTTC	CSARGGNHNEQFF
TRBV13	TRBJ2-7	.	.	TGTGCCAGCAGCTCCGGTGACAGGCCCTACGAGCAGTACTTC	CASSSGDRPYEQYF
TRBV7-8	TRBJ1-4	.	TRBD1	TGTGCCAGCAGCGTCACTGGACAGGGGGCTTATATTGCTAATGAAAAACTGTTTTTT	CASSVTGQGAYIANEKLFF
TRBV6-5	TRBJ1-1	.	.	TGTGCCAGCACCCCAGTGGCAGCGAACACTGAAGCTTTCTTT	CASTPVAANTEAFF
TRBV12-3/TRBV12-4	TRBJ1-3	.	.	TGTGCCAGCGGAATCGGTGGAAACACCATATATTTT	CASGIGGNTIYF
TRBV27	TRBJ1-2	.	TRBD1	TGTGCCAGCAGTTTTTCGGCGACAGACAGGGCAATCGGCTACACCTTC	CASSFSATDRAIGYTF
TRBV6-1	TRBJ1-6	.	.	TGTGCCAGCAGTGAAGAGGGGGGGGCTAATTCACCCCTCCACTTT	CASSEEGGANSPLHF
TRBV6-1	TRBJ2-7	.	.	TGTGCCAGCAGCCTCGTATTAGGGGGGGCGCCCCACGAGCAGTACTTC	CASSLVLGGAPHEQYF
TRBV12-3/TRBV12-4	TRBJ1-5	.	.	TGTGCCAGCAGTGGACCGCCCGGGGGAGTGTATCAGCCCCAGCATTTT	CASSGPPGGVYQPQHF
TRBV11-2	TRBJ2-7	.	TRBD1	TGTGCCAGCAGCCCTAGGGGCGACAGGGAGCCCTTTCGGTCCTACGAGCAGTACTTC	CASSPRGDREPFRSYEQYF
TRBV3-1	TRBJ2-7	.	.	TGTGCCAGCAGCCACCCGGGATTGGCCCACGAGCAGTACTTC	CASSHPGLAHEQYF
TRBV5-4	TRBJ2-7	.	.	TGTGCCAGCAGCGGGGGGACAGTTCCCGAGCAGTACTTC	CASSGGTVPEQYF
TRBV27	TRBJ2-7	.	.	TGTGCCAGCAGTTTAAGCGGTTACTCCTACGAGCAGTACTTC	CASSLSGYSYEQYF
TRBV2	TRBJ2-2	.	TRBD2	TGTGCCAGCAACATAGCGGGAGGATGGGACACCGGGGAGCTGTTTTTT	CASNIAGGWDTGELFF
TRBV23-1	TRBJ1-1	.	.	TGCGCCAGCAGTCAATCGGCGGTGGCCACTGAAGCTTTCTTT	CASSQSAVATEAFF
TRBV28	TRBJ2-3	.	.	TGTGCCAGCAGTCCAGTAGGTGGTCTAGATACGCAGTATTTT	CASSPVGGLDTQYF
TRBV28	TRBJ1-5	.	.	TGTGCCAGCAGTCTACAGGGTTATCAGCCCCAGCATTTT	CASSLQGYQPQHF
TRBV19	TRBJ2-1	.	TRBD1	TGTGCCAGTAGTATCGGACCGGGACAGGGGGCGATTTTCTACAATGAGCAGTTCTTC	CASSIGPGQGAIFYNEQFF
TRBV19	TRBJ1-3	.	.	TGTGCCAGTAGACGGAACTCTGGAAACACCATATATTTT	CASRRNSGNTIYF
TRBV30	TRBJ1-1	.	TRBD1	TGTGCCTGGACCCTGTGGGGACAGGGCTTAGGAGCTTTCTTT	CAWTLWGQGLGAFF
TRBV5-4	TRBJ1-1	.	TRBD1	TGTGCCAGCAGCTTACAGGGGGCATTCACTGAAGCTTTCTTT	CASSLQGAFTEAFF
TRBV6-5	TRBJ1-1	.	.	TGTGCCAGCATGGTAGACACCATGAACACTGAAGCTTTCTTT	CASMVDTMNTEAFF
TRBV10-3	TRBJ2-1	.	.	TGTGCCATCAGCCTGGAACCGGGACAAGGCCCTCCTCCTGAGCAGTTCTTC	CAISLEPGQGPPPEQFF
TRBV18	TRBJ1-1	.	.	TGTGCCAGCTCACCCTGGGACGGGGAGCGTCGCACTGAAGCTTTCTTT	CASSPWDGERRTEAFF
TRBV9	TRBJ1-2	.	.	TGTGCCAGCAGCGTAGCTCAAACAGGGAGTAACTATGGCTACACCTTC	CASSVAQTGSNYGYTF
TRBV7-2	TRBJ2-5	.	TRBD1	TGTGCCAGCAGCCGGACCTTGACAGGGGGCGAGACCCAGTACTTC	CASSRTLTGGETQYF
TRBV20-1	TRBJ1-2	.	.	TGCAGTGCTAGAGATTCGTCGACTAACTATGGCTACACCTTC	CSARDSSTNYGYTF
TRBV10-2	TRBJ1-1	.	.	TGCGCCAGCAGTGACGTAGGCAGTGAAGCTTTCTTT	CASSDVGSEAFF